This T cell receptor (beta chain) was captured in a study of shared T cell receptors in the human thymus. Some clones are missing from TCRdb's copy, which holds only in-frame ones; the method was immunoSEQ multiplex PCR. The table lists around 340,000 clones, roughly 94% of them singletons, with approximately 0.02% in the top ten. This CDR3 has 15 amino acids. Germline loops: CDR1 MDHEN, CDR2 SYDVKM. Germline trimming cut 3 bases from V and 5 bases from J; bases unmatched to any gene: 8. This clone came up once. The chain recombines TRBV28 with TRBJ2-3, with 7 bases matching TRBD2. This clonotype was sampled from a human donor. The sequencing sample was made of thymocytes. The CDR3 coding sequence is TGTGCCAGCAGTTTTATGCGGGAGACCAGAGATACGCAGTATTTT. This codes for CASSFMRETRDTQYF.